The 18 T cell receptor beta chains below all came from one sample that was sequenced in a study of blood T cells in healthy people across ages. A second PCR, run for roughly 7 to 11 cycles, used a sample-barcoded 5' primer plus a J-beta primer mix. TCRdb re-called the 5' RACE reads through MiXCR, storing one row per CDR3 protein. Of about 630,000 distinct CDR3 sequences in the sample, 21% were seen once. Sequenced: blood. Receptors originate from a man aged 70-80 years in good health.

As regards this clonotype: An end of the junction does not agree with germline; a read error may underlie this. The rearrangement joins TRBV7-9 to TRBJ1-2, with D hard to call. The CDR3 runs to 14 residues. Looked up from germline, CDR1 is SEHNR and CDR2 is FQNEAQ (reference sequence). The CDR3 nucleotides read TGTGCCAGCAGCTTACGTGGGTTCACCTATGACTACACCTTC. Protein: CASSLRGFTYDYTF.

This clonotype was counted only a few times. The rearrangement uses TRBV5-1 and TRBJ2-5, with 9 bases identical to TRBD1. The DNA end favors TRBJ2-7, so the J call may be wrong. Per the germline V gene, CDR1 is SGHRS and CDR2 is YFSETQ. The CDR3 extends over 16 amino acids. The CDR3 is CASSPGSGTGYDEQYF. In DNA, the CDR3 is TGCGCCAGCAGCCCGGGAAGTGGGACAGGGTATGACGAGCAGTACTTC.

The sample holds many counts of this clonotype. The junction shows a germline mismatch at one end, possibly a read error. The chain recombines TRBV19 with TRBJ2-2; D could derive from TRBD1 or TRBD2 (5 bases each). Germline V gene sequence: CDR1 LNHDA, CDR2 SQIVND (reference sequence). This CDR3 is 12 amino acids long. CDR3 loop: CRPRGDTGELFF. In DNA, the CDR3 is TGCCGTCCGAGAGGGGACACCGGGGAGCTGTTTTTT. Filled out from reference TRBV19 and TRBJ2-2, the complete variable domain reads DGGITQSPKYLFRKEGQNVTLSCEQNLNHDAMYWYRQDPGQGLRLIYYSQIVNDFQKGDIAEGYSVSREKKESFPLTVTSAQKNPTAFYLCRPRGDTGELFFGEGSRLTVL.

The V call is TRBV15, the J call TRBJ2-1; 16 positions match TRBD2. Trimming took 2 bases from V and 7 from J; bases not matched to a gene: 5. CDR1 LNHNV and CDR2 YYDKDF come from the germline V gene (reference sequence). The CDR3 has 17 residues. The DNA of the CDR3 is TGTGCCACCAGCAGATTGGGACTAGCGGGAGGGGAGAATGAGCAGTTCTTC. Amino acids: CATSRLGLAGGENEQFF. The full variable domain, in which reference TRBV15 and TRBJ2-1 provide the parts outside the CDR3, is DAMVIQNPRYQVTQFGKPVTLSCSQTLNHNVMYWYQQKSSQAPKLLFHYYDKDFNNEADTPDNFQSRRPNTSFCFLDIRSPGLGDTAMYLCATSRLGLAGGENEQFFGPGTRLTVL.

This clonotype was seen only a few times. The gene calls are TRBV19 and TRBJ1-1, with D possibly matching TRBD1 (5 bases). Germline V gene sequence: CDR1 LNHDA, CDR2 SQIVND (reference sequence). This CDR3 contains 15 residues. V dropped 7 bases and J dropped 7 bases, with 22 bases sitting between them. CDR3 in DNA: TGTGCCAGTATCGGGGGAACCTCCTATACGGTTGAAGCTTTCTTT. This encodes CASIGGTSYTVEAFF. Supplemented by reference TRBV19 and TRBJ1-1, the full variable domain reads DGGITQSPKYLFRKEGQNVTLSCEQNLNHDAMYWYRQDPGQGLRLIYYSQIVNDFQKGDIAEGYSVSREKKESFPLTVTSAQKNPTAFYLCASIGGTSYTVEAFFGQGTRLTVV.

This clonotype was found a few times. J is TRBJ1-1 and V is TRBV9; the D is unclear. V gave up 1 base and J gave up 5 bases, with 12 bases separating them. There are 14 residues in the CDR3. CDR1 is SGDLS, CDR2 YYNGEE, per germline. CDR3 sequence (DNA): TGTGCCAGCAGCGTATTGAGTGGCGGGACTGAAGCTTTCTTT. This encodes CASSVLSGGTEAFF. Combining the CDR3 with reference TRBV9 and TRBJ1-1 gives the whole variable domain DSGVTQTPKHLITATGQRVTLRCSPRSGDLSVYWYQQSLDQGLQFLIQYYNGEERAKGNILERFSAQQFPDLHSELNLSSLELGDSALYFCASSVLSGGTEAFFGQGTRLTVV.

Points on this clonotype: The CDR3 end shows no conserved phenylalanine or tryptophan, and so a read error is likely. The chain recombines TRBV29-1 with TRBJ2-4, with 9 positions matching TRBD1. The germline V gene has CDR1 SQVTM and CDR2 ANQGSEA. CDR3 length equals 15 residues. Trimming took 5 bases from V and 8 from J; bases not matched to a gene: 13. CDR3 amino acids: CSVTRGTGRIDIQYL. CDR3 DNA: TGCAGCGTTACGAGGGGGACAGGGAGGATCGACATTCAGTACCTC.

The chain recombines TRBV24-1 with TRBJ2-1; a weak D match, TRBD1 (6 bases). Germline loops: CDR1 KGHDR, CDR2 SFDVKD. The germline V and J ends were trimmed by 7 bases and 4 bases, with 13 bases remaining between them. The CDR3 has 14 residues. CDR3 protein: CATRDSKPYNEQFF. The CDR3 coding sequence is TGTGCCACCAGGGACAGTAAGCCTTACAATGAGCAGTTCTTC.

J is TRBJ1-3 and V is TRBV10-3; 7 nucleotides align to TRBD1. The CDR3 sequence is 13 residues long. V shed 8 bases and J 0 bases; nucleotides not matched to a gene: 1. The V gene's germline CDR1 is ENHRY and CDR2 SYGVKD. The CDR3 sequence: CAIGQDSGNTIYF. CDR3 bases: TGTGCCATCGGACAGGACTCTGGAAACACCATATATTTT.

In its sample, this clonotype was seen a few times. V gene TRBV20-1 combines with J gene TRBJ2-2, with D possibly being TRBD1 or TRBD2 (6 bases each). There are 15 residues in the CDR3. V was cut by 0 bases and J by 2 bases, with 10 bases left in between. Germline lookup yields CDR1 DFQATT and CDR2 SNEGSKA (reference sequence). The CDR3 protein is CSARDAGHNTGELFF. CDR3 in DNA: TGCAGTGCTAGAGATGCGGGACACAACACCGGGGAGCTGTTTTTT.

The chain carries TRBV10-3 and TRBJ1-2; D possibly corresponds to TRBD1 (5 bases). The CDR3 covers 14 residues. Looked up from germline, CDR1 is ENHRY and CDR2 is SYGVKD. Trimming cost V 1 base and J 0 bases, with 6 bases left between them. CDR3 amino acids: CAISELGANYGYTF. In DNA form, the CDR3 reads TGTGCCATCAGTGAGTTGGGGGCTAACTATGGCTACACCTTC.

J is TRBJ2-3 and V is TRBV7-2; D not certain. CDR3 length: 12 amino acids. The ends were cut back, 3 bases at V and 5 bases at J, with 6 bases in the middle. Germline CDR1 is SGHTA and CDR2 is FQGNSA. Written as DNA, the CDR3 is TGTGCCAGCAGCTTCAAGGGAGATACGCAGTATTTT. Protein: CASSFKGDTQYF. The variable domain in full, completed from reference TRBV7-2 and TRBJ2-3, reads GAGVSQSPSNKVTEKGKDVELRCDPISGHTALYWYRQSLGQGLEFLIYFQGNSAPDKSGLPSDRFSAERTGGSVSTLTIQRTQQEDSAVYLCASSFKGDTQYFGPGTRLTVL.

This clonotype was counted a few times. This sequence joins TRBV7-2 and TRBJ2-3; 8 bases match TRBD2. Germline-derived CDR1 and CDR2 are SGHTA and FQGNSA. The CDR3 totals 17 residues. Unmatched junction bases numbered 6, after V lost 1 base and J lost 0 bases. The DNA for the CDR3 is TGTGCCAGCAGCTTAGGGAGAGCTAGCGGGAGCACAGATACGCAGTATTTT. Translation: CASSLGRASGSTDTQYF.

This clonotype was observed a handful of times. This chain uses TRBV20-1 with TRBJ1-5; TRBD1 agrees at 7 bases. This CDR3 contains 15 residues. Germline V gene sequence: CDR1 DFQATT, CDR2 SNEGSKA (reference sequence). Germline trimming cut 5 bases from V and 2 bases from J; bases unmatched to any gene: 9. CDR3 nucleotide sequence: TGCAGTGCTCCACAGGGGTTTGGTGGCAATCAGCCCCAGCATTTT. It translates to CSAPQGFGGNQPQHF.

This chain connects TRBV7-8 to TRBJ2-3, with no clear D. The CDR3 is 14 amino acids. Trimming took 1 base from V and 5 from J, leaving 10 bases between them. Per germline, CDR1 SGHVS and CDR2 FQNEAQ. The CDR3, as DNA: TGTGCCAGCAGCTTAGTATTCCGTGGAGATACGCAGTATTTT. Translating it yields CASSLVFRGDTQYF.

The chain uses TRBV6-1 and TRBJ2-2; the D call may be TRBD1 or TRBD2 (5 bases each). Germline CDR1 and CDR2: MNHNS and SASEGT. This CDR3 comprises 17 residues. V gave up 6 bases and J gave up 3 bases, with 20 bases separating them. The CDR3 here is CASSPSPGATDTGELFF. CDR3 DNA: TGTGCCAGCAGCCCCTCCCCCGGGGCTACAGACACCGGGGAGCTGTTTTTT.

This clonotype was counted a few times. The gene calls are TRBV29-1 and TRBJ2-2; 8 positions agree with TRBD1. Losses at the gene ends were 2 bases for V and 4 bases for J; bases not matched to a gene: 3. Germline V gives CDR1 SQVTM, CDR2 ANQGSEA. This CDR3 spans 14 amino acids. Here the CDR3 reads CSVERGQGTGELFF. The CDR3 nucleotides read TGCAGCGTTGAACGTGGACAGGGCACCGGGGAGCTGTTTTTT.

This clonotype was counted ten times or more. The chain recombines TRBV20-1 with TRBJ2-7; 8 bases agree with TRBD1. Trimming at V came to 2 bases and at J to 1 base, leaving 7 bases not matched to a gene. The CDR3 has 15 amino acids. The germline V gene has CDR1 DFQATT and CDR2 SNEGSKA (reference sequence). The CDR3 loop reads CSARMLDRESYEQYF. DNA of the CDR3: TGCAGTGCTAGAATGTTGGACAGGGAATCCTACGAGCAGTACTTC.